This entry features one TCR beta chain sequence. Produced via immunoSEQ multiplex PCR; TCRdb's table is partial and in-frame only. The data show 350,000 or so clones, about nine tenths seen once. Germline CDR1 MDHEN, CDR2 SYDVKM. The ends were cut back, 4 bases at V and 3 bases at J, with 12 bases in the middle. The CDR3 runs to 14 residues. The source of the sample is a study of blood T cell repertoires in COVID-19. The receptor's source is a woman aged 25 to 39 who had been exposed to COVID-19. This chain joins TRBV28 and TRBJ1-2; possibly TRBD1 for D (5 bases). What was sequenced was PBMCs or T cells enriched from blood (not recorded which). This CDR3 reads CASSSPGGYYGYTF. The DNA for the CDR3 is TGTGCCAGCAGTTCCCCGGGGGGTTACTATGGCTACACCTTC.